The entry that follows covers one T cell receptor beta chain sequence. CDR1 is LNHNV, CDR2 YYDKDF, per germline (reference sequence). V dropped 4 bases and J dropped 0 bases, with 11 bases sitting between them. The CDR3 extends over 15 amino acids. Runs used v3.0 of the immunoSEQ assay and were done at survey level. Clones were sequenced by immunoSEQ multiplex PCR, and TCRdb holds only the in-frame ones, with some missing. Among about 20,000 clones listed, around four fifths were seen once. The data were obtained in a study of long-term antiretroviral therapy in people with HIV. Until DNA extraction, the samples held between roughly 1-10 million cryopreserved PBMC.

Material: unsorted PBMCs, obtained 1.2 years after starting antiretroviral therapy. The rearrangement uses TRBV15 and TRBJ2-3, with D possibly being TRBD2 (6 bases). The clonotype originates from a woman aged 40 to 50 with HIV. In nucleotides, the CDR3 is TGTGCCACCAGCACGGGGGTTGTTAGCACAGATACGCAGTATTTT. It translates to CATSTGVVSTDTQYF.